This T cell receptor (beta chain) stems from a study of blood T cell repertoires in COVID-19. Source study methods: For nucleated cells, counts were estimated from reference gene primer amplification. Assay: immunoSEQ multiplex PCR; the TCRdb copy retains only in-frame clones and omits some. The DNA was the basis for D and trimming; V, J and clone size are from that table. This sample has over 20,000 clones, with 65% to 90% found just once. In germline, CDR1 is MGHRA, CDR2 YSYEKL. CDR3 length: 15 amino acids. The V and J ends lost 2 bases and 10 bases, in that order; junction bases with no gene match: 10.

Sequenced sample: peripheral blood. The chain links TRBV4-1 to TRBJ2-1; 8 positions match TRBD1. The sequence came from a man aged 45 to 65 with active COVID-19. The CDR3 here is CASSQPTTGVREQFF. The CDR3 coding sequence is TGCGCCAGCAGCCAACCCACGACAGGGGTGAGGGAGCAGTTCTTC.